The 27 T cell receptor beta chains below all came from one sample that was sequenced in a study of response to subunit inactivated influenza vaccine. In TCRdb, the RT-PCR reads were re-called with MiXCR into one record per CDR3 protein. The sample holds 650,000 to 800,000 distinct CDR3 sequences; about 18% are singletons and the top ten take about a tenth. This specimen consisted of PBMCs from blood, obtained less than 6 days after vaccination. These TCRs come from a man in his forties or fifties who received an inactivated influenza vaccine.

This clonotype has more than one count but fewer than ten. The CDR3 region has the DNA TGCAGTGCCAGACCCCCAGCGGCATCTTATAATTCACCCCTCCACTTT. As protein: CSARPPAASYNSPLHF. The chain links TRBV20-1 to TRBJ1-6; no definite D call. V gave up 6 bases and J gave up 4 bases, with 19 bases separating them. CDR3 size: 16 residues. Germline loops: CDR1 DFQATT, CDR2 SNEGSKA (reference sequence).

The gene calls are TRBV7-9 and TRBJ2-1; 8 nucleotides agree with TRBD2. Germline lookup yields CDR1 SEHNR and CDR2 FQNEAQ (reference sequence). V lost 0 bases and J lost 8; bases outside the gene matches: 9. This CDR3 contains 16 residues. The CDR3 nucleotides read TGTGCCAGCAGCTTAGCGCTTGCGGGAGGTAGGGATGAGCAGTTCTTC. Encoded protein: CASSLALAGGRDEQFF.

The V gene is TRBV6-1, the J gene TRBJ2-7, with D possibly matching TRBD1 (5 bases). CDR3 size: 13 residues. The V end was cut by 5 bases, the J end by 7 bases, with 15 bases between. Germline CDR1 reads MNHNS; CDR2 reads SASEGT. The CDR3 spells CASSQSRAGEQYF. The CDR3 DNA reads as TGTGCCAGCAGTCAATCCAGGGCTGGAGAGCAGTACTTC.

The chain has TRBV7-8 and TRBJ2-1; D not resolved. The germline V gene encodes CDR1 SGHVS and CDR2 FQNEAQ. The CDR3 totals 16 residues. The V end was cut by 8 bases, the J end by 0 bases, with 17 bases between. In DNA form, the CDR3 reads TGTGCCAGCGGCCACCGACCTACAAGCTCCTACAATGAGCAGTTCTTC. Translating gives CASGHRPTSSYNEQFF.

The chain employs TRBV10-3 and TRBJ2-7; TRBD2 matches at 8 bases. V lost 3 bases and J lost 7; bases outside the gene matches: 11. Germline V lookup: CDR1 ENHRY, CDR2 SYGVKD. CDR3 length equals 15 residues. The CDR3, as DNA: TGTGCCATCAGTGATCTTAAAAGCGGGAGTGGAGAGCAGTACTTC. Translated, it gives CAISDLKSGSGEQYF.

This clonotype was observed many times. V gene TRBV20-1 combines with J gene TRBJ1-4; the D is unclear. The CDR3 is 12 residues long. Germline V CDR1 and CDR2: DFQATT, SNEGSKA (reference sequence). V was cut by 1 base and J by 7 bases, with 7 bases left in between. The CDR3 loop is CSARAAGEKLFF. CDR3 DNA: TGCAGTGCTAGAGCTGCCGGTGAAAAACTGTTTTTT.

The chain links TRBV20-1 to TRBJ2-1; D gene uncertain. The ends were cut back, 0 bases at V and 0 bases at J, with 9 bases in the middle. The CDR3 contains 15 residues. Germline CDR1 and CDR2: DFQATT and SNEGSKA (reference sequence). CDR3 region: CSARDARSSYNEQFF. In DNA, the CDR3 is TGCAGTGCTAGAGATGCCAGGAGCTCCTACAATGAGCAGTTCTTC.

The CDR3 sequence is CATSESRASGTEAFF. CDR3 nucleotides: TGTGCCACGTCAGAATCCCGAGCCTCGGGCACTGAAGCTTTCTTT. The V and J genes are TRBV10-3 and TRBJ1-1; D is uncertain. With 10 bases removed from V and 4 bases from J, the gap between germline ends came to 22 bases. This CDR3 has 15 amino acids. Germline V gene lookup returns CDR1 ENHRY and CDR2 SYGVKD.

The chain recombines TRBV7-2 with TRBJ1-2; D not resolved. Germline lookup yields CDR1 SGHTA and CDR2 FQGNSA. The ends were cut back, 1 base at V and 5 bases at J, with 8 bases in the middle. CDR3 length: 13 amino acids. In DNA form, the CDR3 reads TGTGCCAGCAGCTTAGTTTCTGATTATGGCTACACCTTC. Its protein product is CASSLVSDYGYTF.

This clonotype was recorded once. This chain joins TRBV7-2 and TRBJ2-3, with 8 bases lining up with TRBD2. Germline loops: CDR1 SGHTA, CDR2 FQGNSA. Trimming removed 5 bases from V and 1 base from J; junction bases left unmatched: 11. CDR3 length: 17 amino acids. Here the CDR3 DNA reads TGTGCCAGCAGCCCCCGAAATGGGCGGGGGGGCACAGATACGCAGTATTTT. Translation: CASSPRNGRGGTDTQYF.

This clonotype came up a few times. V and J are TRBV6-4 and TRBJ2-1; TRBD2 aligns across 13 bases. After removal of 5 bases from V and 8 bases from J, the junction contained 6 bases not matched to a gene. The CDR3 loop spans 15 amino acids. Germline assignment: CDR1 MRHNA and CDR2 SNTAGT. The CDR3 reads CASSTPGLAGYEQFF. The DNA for the CDR3 is TGTGCCAGCAGTACCCCGGGACTAGCGGGATATGAGCAGTTCTTC.

V gene TRBV6-2 or TRBV6-3 combines with J gene TRBJ2-1; 7 positions agree with TRBD1. CDR3 length: 13 residues. The germline gives CDR1 MNHEY, CDR2 SVGEGT. The V segment lost 6 bases and the J segment 10 bases; nucleotides outside the gene matches: 9. DNA of the CDR3: TGTGCCAGCAGACAGCTAGGGGGCTGGGAGCAGTTCTTC. Its translation is CASRQLGGWEQFF.

CDR3 sequence: CSARDRRTGRTGELFF. Here the CDR3 DNA reads TGCAGTGCTAGAGATAGGAGGACAGGGAGAACCGGGGAGCTGTTTTTT. The chain is built from TRBV20-1 and TRBJ2-2; 8 bases match TRBD1. Germline CDR1 is DFQATT and CDR2 is SNEGSKA (reference sequence). CDR3 size: 16 residues. Germline trimming cut 0 bases from V and 5 bases from J; bases unmatched to any gene: 8.

The chain recombines TRBV29-1 with TRBJ2-1; TRBD1 matches 8 bases. Germline CDR1 SQVTM, CDR2 ANQGSEA. V lost 6 bases and J lost 3; bases outside the gene matches: 4. The CDR3 covers 13 residues. This chain's CDR3 is CSVAGQGYNEQFF. The CDR3 DNA is TGCAGCGTGGCCGGACAGGGCTACAATGAGCAGTTCTTC.

This clonotype appeared a few times. The chain couples TRBV7-2 to TRBJ2-7, with D tentatively TRBD2 (5 bases). Germline CDR1 SGHTA, CDR2 FQGNSA. The length of the CDR3 is 14 residues. Between the trimmed V and J ends, which lost 6 bases and 0 bases, there was a span of 12 bases. The CDR3 region has the DNA TGTGCCAGCAGAAGTACTAGGAACTCCTACGAGCAGTACTTC. Translated: CASRSTRNSYEQYF. Full variable domain (remainder filled in from reference TRBV7-2 and TRBJ2-7): GAGVSQSPSNKVTEKGKDVELRCDPISGHTALYWYRQSLGQGLEFLIYFQGNSAPDKSGLPSDRFSAERTGGSVSTLTIQRTQQEDSAVYLCASRSTRNSYEQYFGPGTRLTVT.

The gene calls are TRBV10-1 and TRBJ1-1, with D maybe TRBD1 (5 bases). CDR1 WNHNN and CDR2 SYGVQD come from the germline V gene (reference sequence). The CDR3 runs to 15 residues. V was shortened by 0 bases and J by 3 bases, with 11 bases between the two germline ends. CDR3 coding DNA: TGCGCCAGCAGTGAGTCGGGGACCGGGTACACTGAAGCTTTCTTT. Its protein product is CASSESGTGYTEAFF.

This chain joins TRBV12-3 or TRBV12-4 and TRBJ2-1; 10 positions agree with TRBD1. The CDR3 is 13 amino acids. V was clipped by 6 bases and J by 6 bases; unmatched bases: 2. The CDR3 DNA follows: TGTGCCAGCAGCGGACAGGGGGTCAATGAGCAGTTCTTC. Translated: CASSGQGVNEQFF.

There are many counts of this clonotype. This chain joins TRBV12-3 or TRBV12-4 and TRBJ2-1; 7 positions agree with TRBD2. This CDR3 region has 16 residues. With V trimmed by 5 bases and J by 5 bases, 12 bases remained unmatched. This CDR3 reads CASSLSSGGVNNEQFF. DNA of the CDR3: TGTGCCAGCAGTCTATCGTCGGGGGGTGTTAACAATGAGCAGTTCTTC.

This clonotype was seen a handful of times. The chain joins TRBV15 to TRBJ2-1, with D tentatively TRBD2 (5 bases). The germline V and J ends were trimmed by 1 base and 0 bases, with 10 bases remaining between them. Germline V gene lookup returns CDR1 LNHNV and CDR2 YYDKDF (reference sequence). CDR3 length equals 16 residues. This chain's CDR3 is CATSRVSGSSYNEQFF. CDR3 DNA: TGTGCCACCAGCAGAGTGAGCGGAAGCTCCTACAATGAGCAGTTCTTC.

This sequence joins TRBV20-1 and TRBJ2-7; TRBD2 matches 9 bases. The V and J ends lost 3 bases and 10 bases, in that order; junction bases with no gene match: 7. The CDR3 is 12 amino acids. The germline gives CDR1 DFQATT, CDR2 SNEGSKA (reference sequence). The CDR3: CSASVSGSDQYF. In DNA, the CDR3 is TGCAGTGCTAGTGTTAGCGGGAGCGACCAGTACTTC.

The rearrangement joins TRBV25-1 to TRBJ2-3; tentative D call: TRBD2 (5 bases). Germline-derived CDR1 and CDR2 are MGHDK and SYGVNS. This CDR3 region has 16 residues. V lost 6 bases and J 0 bases, leaving 16 bases between the germline ends. The CDR3 here is CASRKNRGFSTDTQYF. CDR3 bases: TGTGCCAGCAGGAAGAATCGGGGTTTTAGCACAGATACGCAGTATTTT.

This clonotype was observed at least ten times. The V call is TRBV29-1, the J call TRBJ2-7, with no clear D. V was pared by 4 bases and J by 0 bases, with 10 bases between. The CDR3 has 13 amino acids. Per germline, CDR1 SQVTM and CDR2 ANQGSEA. CDR3 in DNA: TGCAGCGTTGGATCTCAGGACTCCTACGAGCAGTACTTC. Protein product: CSVGSQDSYEQYF.

This clonotype was observed a handful of times. The J gene is TRBJ2-6, the V gene TRBV6-2 or TRBV6-3; D remains ambiguous. The germline V gene has CDR1 MNHEY and CDR2 SVGEGT. CDR3 length: 15 amino acids. Trimming took off 2 bases at V and 0 bases at J, with 5 bases between the two ends. CDR3 in DNA: TGTGCCAGCAGTTACGATGGCTCTGGGGCCAACGTCCTGACTTTC. It yields the protein CASSYDGSGANVLTF.

This clonotype was detected many times. The rearrangement joins TRBV5-1 to TRBJ2-1; 11 bases line up with TRBD2. V dropped 1 base and J dropped 9; count of bases not matched to a gene: 6. The CDR3 totals 15 residues. Germline V gene sequence: CDR1 SGHRS, CDR2 YFSETQ. The CDR3 DNA is TGCGCCAGCAGCTTGTTAGCGGGGGGGCAGAGTGAGCAGTTCTTC. Residues: CASSLLAGGQSEQFF.

The chain uses TRBV4-3 and TRBJ1-4; perhaps TRBD1 as D (6 bases). The CDR3 totals 15 residues. The germline CDR1 and CDR2 sequences are LGHNA and YSLEER. Trimming stripped 5 bases from V and 5 bases from J, with 15 bases between. CDR3 amino acids: CASSSKGGQNEKLFF. The CDR3 region has the DNA TGCGCCAGCAGCTCTAAAGGGGGTCAGAATGAAAAACTGTTTTTT.

The sample holds a few counts of this clonotype. The CDR3 protein is CASSLPPGGGRGTDTQYF. The CDR3 bases are TGTGCCAGCAGCCTTCCCCCGGGCGGGGGCCGGGGCACAGATACGCAGTATTTT. The genes are TRBV4-2 and TRBJ2-3; possibly TRBD2 for D (7 bases). V lost 4 bases to trimming and J lost 1 base, with 21 bases between them. The CDR3 runs to 18 residues. In germline, CDR1 is LGHNA, CDR2 YNFKEQ.

The table lists this clonotype with many counts. The chain has TRBV5-1 and TRBJ2-1, with 15 bases fitting TRBD2. The V and J ends lost 2 bases and 8 bases, in that order; junction bases with no gene match: 5. This CDR3 contains 16 residues. Looked up from germline, CDR1 is SGHRS and CDR2 is YFSETQ. The CDR3 DNA follows: TGCGCCAGCAGCTTCCGGACTAGCGGGGGGGCCGATGAGCAGTTCTTC. Protein: CASSFRTSGGADEQFF.